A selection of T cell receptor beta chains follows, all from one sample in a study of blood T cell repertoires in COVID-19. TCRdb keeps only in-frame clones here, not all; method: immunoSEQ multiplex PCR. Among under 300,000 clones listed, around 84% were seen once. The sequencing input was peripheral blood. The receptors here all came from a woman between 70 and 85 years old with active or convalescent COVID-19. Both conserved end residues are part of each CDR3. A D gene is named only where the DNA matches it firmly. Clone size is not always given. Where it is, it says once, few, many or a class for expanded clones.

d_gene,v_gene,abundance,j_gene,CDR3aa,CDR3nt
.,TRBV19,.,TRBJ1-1,CASRFDRTKPNTEAFF,TGTGCCAGTAGGTTTGACAGGACGAAACCCAACACTGAAGCTTTCTTT
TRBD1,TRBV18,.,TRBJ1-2,CASSPRTGRAYGYTF,TGTGCCAGCTCACCCCGGACAGGCCGAGCCTATGGCTACACCTTC
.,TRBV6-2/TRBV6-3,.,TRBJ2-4,CASSPGGYGAKNIQYF,TGTGCCAGCAGCCCTGGAGGGTACGGAGCCAAAAACATTCAGTACTTC
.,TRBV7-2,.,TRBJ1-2,CASSLGAGNGYTF,TGTGCCAGCAGCTTAGGTGCAGGGAATGGCTACACCTTC
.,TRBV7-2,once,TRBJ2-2,CASSLTTGTGELFF,TGTGCCAGCAGCCTAACAACGGGCACCGGGGAGCTGTTTTTT
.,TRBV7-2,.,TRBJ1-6,CASSFRREPNSPLHF,TGTGCCAGCAGCTTTCGGCGGGAACCTAATTCACCCCTCCACTTT
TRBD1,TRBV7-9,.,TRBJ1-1,CASSRQGANTEAFF,TGTGCCAGCAGCCGGCAGGGGGCGAACACTGAAGCTTTCTTT
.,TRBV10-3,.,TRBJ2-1,CAIKLQGDNEQFF,TGTGCCATCAAGTTACAGGGAGACAATGAGCAGTTCTTC
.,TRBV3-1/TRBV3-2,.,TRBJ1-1,CASSQGRGTEAFF,TGTGCCAGCAGCCAGGGCAGGGGCACTGAAGCTTTCTTT
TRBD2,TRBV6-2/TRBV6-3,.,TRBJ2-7,CASSFHPQLAGNEQYF,TGTGCCAGCAGTTTCCACCCCCAGCTAGCGGGCAACGAGCAGTACTTC
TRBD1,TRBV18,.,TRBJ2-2,CASSPPGQGNTGELFF,TGTGCCAGCTCACCACCGGGACAGGGAAACACCGGGGAGCTGTTTTTT
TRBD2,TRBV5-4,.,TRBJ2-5,CASSLRWGGETQYF,TGTGCCAGCAGCTTACGCTGGGGAGGGGAGACCCAGTACTTC
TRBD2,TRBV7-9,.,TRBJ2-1,CASNNQGLAVDEQFF,TGTGCCAGCAACAACCAGGGACTAGCGGTGGATGAGCAGTTCTTC
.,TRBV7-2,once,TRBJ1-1,CASSFRSSAEAFF,TGTGCCAGCAGCTTTAGAAGTTCCGCAGAAGCTTTCTTT
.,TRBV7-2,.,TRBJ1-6,CASSLVLNYNSPLHF,TGTGCCAGCAGCTTAGTCCTTAACTATAATTCACCCCTCCACTTT
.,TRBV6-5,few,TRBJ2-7,CASSTFQAGEQYF,TGTGCCAGCAGTACCTTCCAAGCGGGCGAGCAGTACTTC
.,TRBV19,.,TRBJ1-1,CASSTTAYTEAFF,TGTGCCAGTAGTACGACAGCTTACACTGAAGCTTTCTTT
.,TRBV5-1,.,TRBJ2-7,CASSFFDSSYEQYF,TGCGCCAGCAGCTTCTTCGACAGTTCCTACGAGCAGTACTTC
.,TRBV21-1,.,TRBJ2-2,CASSSPEDTGELFF,TGTGCCAGCAGCTCCCCGGAGGACACCGGGGAGCTGTTTTTT
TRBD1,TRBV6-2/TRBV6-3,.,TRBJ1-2,CASSYRTGSGYTF,TGTGCCAGCAGTTACCGGACAGGGAGTGGCTACACCTTC
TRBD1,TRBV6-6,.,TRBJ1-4,CASRLGQPTEKLFF,TGTGCCAGCAGACTGGGACAGCCGACAGAAAAACTGTTTTTT
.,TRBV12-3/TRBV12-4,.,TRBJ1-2,CASSFVGQRGYTF,TGTGCCAGCAGTTTTGTTGGGCAAAGGGGCTACACCTTC
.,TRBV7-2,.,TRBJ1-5,CASSLVTGPDQPQHF,TGTGCCAGCAGCTTAGTGACAGGACCCGATCAGCCCCAGCATTTT
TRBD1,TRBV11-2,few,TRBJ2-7,CASSSRGTGPYEQYF,TGTGCCAGCAGCTCCCGGGGGACAGGGCCCTACGAGCAGTACTTC
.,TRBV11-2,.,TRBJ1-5,CASSLAGYSNQPQHF,TGTGCCAGCAGCCTAGCGGGGTATAGCAATCAGCCCCAGCATTTT
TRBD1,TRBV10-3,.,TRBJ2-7,CAISPGTGKGYEQYF,TGTGCCATCAGCCCCGGGACAGGGAAAGGGTACGAGCAGTACTTC
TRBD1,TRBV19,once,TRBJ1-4,CASSRGTGQGEKLFF,TGTGCCAGTAGTCGCGGGACAGGGCAAGGTGAAAAACTGTTTTTT
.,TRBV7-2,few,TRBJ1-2,CASSLETAGRPHF,TGTGCCAGCAGCTTAGAAACGGCGGGGAGGCCTCACTTC
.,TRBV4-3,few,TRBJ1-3,CASSPKAGVPGNTIYF,TGCGCCAGCAGCCCCAAAGCAGGGGTCCCTGGAAACACCATATATTTT
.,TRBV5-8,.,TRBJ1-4,CASSPLRTALPGEKLFF,TGTGCCAGCAGCCCTTTACGAACAGCCTTACCGGGGGAAAAACTGTTTTTT
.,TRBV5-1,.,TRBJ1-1,CASSLLGAEAFF,TGCGCCAGCAGCTTATTAGGGGCTGAAGCTTTCTTT
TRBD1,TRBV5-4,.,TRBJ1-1,CASSFFWDSDTEAFF,TGTGCCAGCAGCTTTTTCTGGGACAGCGACACTGAAGCTTTCTTT
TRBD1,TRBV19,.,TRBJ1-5,CASTPGQGVYSNQPQHF,TGTGCCAGCACACCGGGACAGGGGGTGTATAGCAATCAGCCCCAGCATTTT
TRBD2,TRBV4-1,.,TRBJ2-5,CASSLSGAGGETQYF,TGCGCCAGCAGCCTTAGCGGGGCTGGAGGGGAGACCCAGTACTTC
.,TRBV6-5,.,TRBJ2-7,CASSPDLPYKQYF,TGTGCCAGCAGTCCGGACTTGCCTTATAAGCAGTACTTC
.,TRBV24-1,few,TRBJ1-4,CATSDPGQHNEKLFF,TGTGCCACCAGTGACCCCGGACAGCATAATGAAAAACTGTTTTTT
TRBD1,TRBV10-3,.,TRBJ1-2,CAISPQGAQSGYTF,TGTGCCATCAGCCCACAGGGGGCGCAGAGTGGCTACACCTTC
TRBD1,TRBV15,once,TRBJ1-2,CATSGRTGGFYGYTF,TGTGCCACCAGCGGAAGGACAGGGGGCTTCTATGGCTACACCTTC
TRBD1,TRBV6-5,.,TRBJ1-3,CASSYAGGFNTIYF,TGTGCCAGCAGTTACGCAGGGGGCTTCAACACCATATATTTT
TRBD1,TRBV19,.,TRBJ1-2,CASTPTGGGGGYTF,TGTGCCAGTACTCCGACAGGGGGCGGTGGAGGCTACACCTTC
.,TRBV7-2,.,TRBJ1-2,CASSSTGSAYGYTF,TGTGCCAGCAGCTCGACAGGATCCGCCTATGGCTACACCTTC
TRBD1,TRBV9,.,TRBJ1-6,CASSPGTDNSPLHF,TGTGCCAGCAGCCCCGGGACAGATAATTCACCCCTCCACTTT
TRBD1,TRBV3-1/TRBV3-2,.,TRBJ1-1,CASSPDRVRNTEAFF,TGTGCCAGCAGCCCCGACAGGGTCCGGAACACTGAAGCTTTCTTT
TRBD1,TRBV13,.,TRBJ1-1,CASSSQRQGVNTEAFF,TGTGCCAGCAGCTCACAAAGACAGGGGGTTAACACTGAAGCTTTCTTT
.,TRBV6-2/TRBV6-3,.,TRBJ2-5,CASSPGVQETQYF,TGTGCCAGCAGTCCCGGGGTCCAAGAGACCCAGTACTTC
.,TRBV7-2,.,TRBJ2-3,CASSLAPPRSGQYF,TGTGCCAGCAGCTTAGCTCCACCCCGGTCCGGGCAGTATTTT
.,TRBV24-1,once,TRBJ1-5,CATSGGGGGIGEQPQHF,TGTGCCACCAGTGGTGGGGGAGGGGGGATCGGAGAGCAGCCCCAGCATTTT